Below are 22 T cell receptor beta chains sequenced from a single sample in a study of beta chain features in type 1 diabetes. The study, taken as a whole, reports: Among all four CD4+ subsets, Type 1 diabetes patients had TCRB CDR3s that were moderately but significantly shorter.

The investigators reverse transcribed all of the isolated RNA, so they sequenced expressed TCRB transcripts. Clones were read by immunoSEQ multiplex PCR, and TCRdb kept only the in-frame ones, dropping some. The sample records about 53,000 clones, about 50% being singletons. Their specific antigens are unknown. Sequencing input: Tregs from blood. These receptors were collected from a woman in her thirties or forties with type 1 diabetes.

The V and J genes are TRBV6-1 and TRBJ1-2, with TRBD1 matching over 9 bases. Germline assignment: CDR1 MNHNS and CDR2 SASEGT. The J segment lost 8 bases and the V segment lost 6 bases, leaving 10 bases of the junction unmatched. CDR3 length equals 14 residues. The CDR3 nucleotides read TGTGCCAGCAGAGGGTCACAGGGGGCGTTAGGCTACACCTTC. Translating gives CASRGSQGALGYTF.

A few counts support this clone. This chain uses TRBV7-2 with TRBJ1-2; D unclear. V lost 5 bases and J lost 7, with 17 bases in between. The length of the CDR3 is 14 residues. The germline CDR1 and CDR2 sequences are SGHTA and FQGNSA. CDR3 DNA: TGTGCCAGCAGCCTCCGGGCTGTAGGGAGTGGCTACACCTTC. The encoded protein is CASSLRAVGSGYTF.

The chain recombines TRBV27 with TRBJ2-1; D may be TRBD1 (5 bases). Germline-derived CDR1 and CDR2 are MNHEY and SMNVEV (reference sequence). Deletions cut 6 bases from V and 3 bases from J, with 15 bases between. The CDR3 totals 15 residues. The CDR3 region is CASSHRQSSYNEQFF. In DNA, the CDR3 is TGTGCCAGCAGCCATCGACAGTCAAGCTACAATGAGCAGTTCTTC.

This clone was recorded a few times. The chain links TRBV9 to TRBJ2-4; D perhaps matches TRBD2 (6 bases). Germline loops: CDR1 SGDLS, CDR2 YYNGEE. The CDR3 is made up of 22 amino acids. Trimming took off 0 bases at V and 0 bases at J, with 28 bases between the two ends. CDR3 sequence (DNA): TGTGCCAGCAGCGTAGTTGCTAGCGCGCTCCCGCCGGCCTCTATAGCCAAAAACATTCAGTACTTC. It yields the protein CASSVVASALPPASIAKNIQYF.

This clone was found once. This chain connects TRBV7-2 to TRBJ1-2; 7 bases line up with TRBD1. V trimming: 5 bases; J trimming: 8 bases; junction bases outside the gene matches: 8. The germline V gene encodes CDR1 SGHTA and CDR2 FQGNSA. The CDR3 consists of 13 residues. The CDR3 sequence: CASSAIRGEGYTF. Here the CDR3 DNA reads TGTGCCAGCAGCGCAATCAGGGGGGAGGGCTACACCTTC.

This chain uses TRBV5-4 with TRBJ2-2; 7 positions agree with TRBD2. This CDR3 spans 17 amino acids. The ends lost 2 bases at V and 2 bases at J; junction bases unmatched: 9. Germline-derived CDR1 and CDR2 are SGHNT and YYREEE (reference sequence). DNA for the CDR3: TGTGCCAGCAGCTTCGGTCGCGGGGGAGGCAACACCGGGGAGCTGTTTTTT. It codes for CASSFGRGGGNTGELFF. The full variable domain, completed using reference TRBV5-4 and TRBJ2-2, is ETGVTQSPTHLIKTRGQQVTLRCSSQSGHNTVSWYQQALGQGPQFIFQYYREEENGRGNFPPRFSGLQFPNYSSELNVNALELDDSALYLCASSFGRGGGNTGELFFGEGSRLTVL.

J is TRBJ1-1 and V is TRBV7-9; D gene unclear. The CDR3 spans 14 residues. Germline assignment: CDR1 SEHNR and CDR2 FQNEAQ (reference sequence). V was pared by 5 bases and J by 2 bases, with 12 bases between. The CDR3 coding sequence is TGTGCCAGCAGCACCACTCTGCCCAACACTGAAGCTTTCTTT. It is translated as CASSTTLPNTEAFF.

This clone occurred a few times. The chain joins TRBV18 to TRBJ2-2; perhaps TRBD1 as D (6 bases). Germline values: CDR1 KGHSH, CDR2 LQKENI. Trimming removed 4 bases at V and 2 bases at J, with 14 bases between. The length of the CDR3 is 16 residues. The CDR3 DNA sequence: TGTGCCAGCTCACGGCCAGGGGCATCTAACACCGGGGAGCTGTTTTTT. This encodes CASSRPGASNTGELFF.

The chain couples TRBV7-9 to TRBJ1-1; TRBD1 agrees at 7 bases. With 3 bases clipped from V and 6 bases from J, the junction kept 10 bases outside the gene matches. The CDR3 consists of 15 residues. The germline CDR1 and CDR2 sequences are SEHNR and FQNEAQ (reference sequence). CDR3 sequence reads: CASSLQGGVGPEAFF. The CDR3 nucleotides read TGTGCCAGCAGCTTGCAGGGGGGCGTTGGTCCTGAAGCTTTCTTT.

The V and J genes are TRBV6-6 and TRBJ1-5; maybe TRBD1 (5 bases). The CDR3 contains 14 residues. Trimming took 7 bases from V and 2 from J, leaving 12 bases between them. Germline CDR1 is MNHNY and CDR2 is SVGAGI (reference sequence). CDR3 sequence: CASTQGSGNQPQHF. In DNA form, the CDR3 reads TGTGCCAGCACGCAGGGTTCTGGCAATCAGCCCCAGCATTTT.

The chain carries TRBV7-3 and TRBJ2-2; D may be TRBD1 (6 bases). V gave up 3 bases and J gave up 7 bases, with 12 bases separating them. Per the germline V gene, CDR1 is SGHTA and CDR2 is FQGTGA. The CDR3 spans 14 residues. The CDR3 loop is CASSFGYRVGELFF. CDR3 DNA sequence: TGTGCCAGCAGCTTCGGCTACAGGGTCGGGGAGCTGTTTTTT. Full variable domain (outside the CDR3, taken from reference TRBV7-3 and TRBJ2-2): GAGVSQTPSNKVTEKGKYVELRCDPISGHTALYWYRQSLGQGPEFLIYFQGTGAADDSGLPNDRFFAVRPEGSVSTLKIQRTERGDSAVYLCASSFGYRVGELFFGEGSRLTVL.

This rearrangement joins TRBV6-4 to TRBJ1-2; D may be TRBD1 (5 bases). Germline assignment: CDR1 MRHNA and CDR2 SNTAGT. The CDR3 covers 12 residues. The ends were cut back, 7 bases at V and 7 bases at J, with 13 bases in the middle. DNA for the CDR3: TGTGCCAGCAAGGCCGTCGGGGGTGGCTACACCTTC. Protein sequence: CASKAVGGGYTF.

This clone was recorded only once. The chain couples TRBV29-1 to TRBJ1-4; 9 bases align to TRBD1. CDR1 is SQVTM and CDR2 is ANQGSEA in the germline V gene. The V gene end was trimmed by 7 bases and the J gene end by 7 bases; junction bases not matched to a gene: 7. The CDR3 is made up of 13 amino acids. For the CDR3, the DNA is TGCAGCGCCACGGGACAGGGTGGTGAAAAACTGTTTTTT. Translating gives CSATGQGGEKLFF.

This chain connects TRBV29-1 to TRBJ1-1, with 7 bases aligning to TRBD1. CDR3 length: 13 amino acids. The germline gives CDR1 SQVTM, CDR2 ANQGSEA. V dropped 1 base and J dropped 10; count of bases not matched to a gene: 9. CDR3 protein: CSVEGGGGRAAFF. The CDR3 DNA is TGCAGCGTTGAAGGAGGGGGCGGGCGGGCAGCTTTCTTT.

The chain combines TRBV2 with TRBJ2-2; 13 positions agree with TRBD2. The germline gives CDR1 SNHLY, CDR2 FYNNEI. This CDR3 has 17 residues. Trimming cost V 2 bases and J 5 bases; bases outside gene matches: 5. The DNA for the CDR3 is TGTGCCAGCAGTGAAAGACTAGCGGGGGGTCGGACCGGGGAGCTGTTTTTT. This sequence encodes CASSERLAGGRTGELFF.

The chain couples TRBV10-3 to TRBJ2-2, with TRBD1 as a possible D gene (6 bases). V was clipped by 8 bases and J by 1 base, with 11 bases between them. This CDR3 has 14 amino acids. Germline CDR1 ENHRY, CDR2 SYGVKD. DNA for the CDR3: TGTGCCATCGCGGCGACAGGGAACACCGGGGAGCTGTTTTTT. Translation gives CAIAATGNTGELFF.

This chain links TRBV6-6 with TRBJ2-2, with D perhaps TRBD1 (6 bases). Germline-derived CDR1 and CDR2 are MNHNY and SVGAGI (reference sequence). V was trimmed by 6 bases and J by 5 bases, leaving 19 bases between them. This CDR3 is 16 amino acids long. The CDR3 sequence is CASSSKGVQGTGELFF. In nucleotides, the CDR3 is TGTGCCAGCAGCTCCAAGGGGGTCCAGGGGACCGGGGAGCTGTTTTTT.

This clone has a handful of counts. This chain connects TRBV28 to TRBJ1-2; D is possibly TRBD1 (5 bases). Looked up from germline, CDR1 is MDHEN and CDR2 is SYDVKM. V dropped 3 bases and J dropped 2 bases, with 7 bases sitting between them. The CDR3 loop spans 13 amino acids. This CDR3 is CASSLAGNYGYTF. Here the CDR3 DNA reads TGTGCCAGCAGTTTGGCAGGGAACTATGGCTACACCTTC.

The V and J genes are TRBV5-4 and TRBJ2-3, with D possibly TRBD2 on 5 matching bases. The CDR3 has 18 amino acids. V lost 1 base to trimming and J lost 3 bases, with 21 bases between them. CDR1 and CDR2 from the germline V gene are SGHNT and YYREEE (reference sequence). The CDR3 reads CASSLRRGTTPGTDTQYF. CDR3 sequence (DNA): TGTGCCAGCAGCTTGCGCCGGGGTACTACACCTGGGACAGATACGCAGTATTTT.

This clone was seen a handful of times. The J gene is TRBJ1-5, the V gene TRBV2; D uncertain. The CDR3 is made up of 12 amino acids. The germline CDR1 and CDR2 sequences are SNHLY and FYNNEI. The germline V and J ends were trimmed by 4 bases and 4 bases, with 5 bases remaining between them. The CDR3 nucleotides read TGTGCCAGCAGTGCGGGTAATCAGCCCCAGCATTTT. This translates into CASSAGNQPQHF.

This clone was observed a handful of times. The chain carries TRBV5-1 and TRBJ2-3; possible D gene TRBD1, 5 bases. The CDR3 consists of 14 residues. V was trimmed by 0 bases and J by 6 bases, leaving 11 bases between them. The germline gives CDR1 SGHRS, CDR2 YFSETQ. The CDR3 coding sequence is TGCGCCAGCAGCTTGGGGCAGGGTCTGGATACGCAGTATTTT. As protein: CASSLGQGLDTQYF.

This chain connects TRBV6-1 to TRBJ2-7; 8 bases agree with TRBD2. The ends lost 6 bases at V and 5 bases at J; junction bases unmatched: 6. Germline loops: CDR1 MNHNS, CDR2 SASEGT. The CDR3 consists of 13 residues. The CDR3 nucleotides read TGTGCCAGCAGCGCCCGGGAGGGAAACGAGCAGTACTTC. Residues: CASSAREGNEQYF.